The T cell receptor beta chain described here comes from a study of T cell repertoires in cytomegalovirus infection. Study outcomes and limitations: The response measured ex vivo was dominated by TCR beta clonotypes (HLA-C-restricted and CMV-specific).

This clonotype appeared a few times. Its specificity is not known. The CDR3 is 14 amino acids. V was trimmed by 10 bases and J by 2 bases, leaving 17 bases between them. Germline values: CDR1 MDHEN, CDR2 SYDVKM. TCRdb reprocessed the reads via MiXCR and lists one record per CDR3 protein. The sample lists some 700,000 distinct CDR3 sequences; roughly 30% were seen once. This clonotype was sampled from a human donor in good health (CMV status not recorded). Some clones in this sample may be carry-over from other donors' samples. The specimen was cultured PBMCs, collected from culture after CMV antigen stimulation. The chain recombines TRBV28 with TRBJ2-5; the D call may be TRBD1 or TRBD2 (5 bases each). CDR3 nucleotides: TGTGCCATATCTATCCGGGACCAACAAGAGACCCAGTACTTC. It encodes CAISIRDQQETQYF.